Sequencing of this T cell receptor beta chain was carried out in a study of blood T cells in healthy people across ages. Findings of the study overall: Measured against age, TCR beta diversity per million T cells decreased in a roughly linear manner.

Every sample gave at least 5.5 micrograms of total RNA when it was extracted. Many counts were recorded for this clonotype. The antigen is undetermined. Primers used in a second PCR of roughly 6 to 12 cycles were a sample-barcoded 5' primer and a J-beta primer mix. TCRdb processed the 5' RACE reads anew with MiXCR; each CDR3 protein has one entry. The sample shows roughly 1.7 million distinct CDR3 sequences, about 35% of them seen only once. There are 12 residues in the CDR3. Between the trimmed V and J ends, which lost 5 bases and 0 bases, there was a span of 8 bases. The germline gives CDR1 DFQATT, CDR2 SNEGSKA (reference sequence).

The sequence derives from a woman aged 25 to 39 in good health. Sequenced material: blood. This chain uses TRBV20-1 with TRBJ2-7; D call uncertain. The CDR3 nucleotides are TGCAGTGCTCGGATCAGCTCCTACGAGCAGTACTTC. The encoded protein is CSARISSYEQYF.